The clone carrying this TCR beta chain showed up just a few times. Its antigen is undetermined. These data belong to a study of T cells in Graves' hyperthyroidism and ophthalmopathy. The CDR3 is made up of 15 amino acids. The V end lost 3 bases, the J end lost 6 bases, and 20 bases lay between the germline ends. Germline V CDR1 and CDR2: DFQATT, SNEGSKA (reference sequence). Amplified regions were TCR beta CDR3 sequences from RNA transcripts. First-round RT-PCR of the TCR CDR3 relied on the HTBI primer set. TCRdb re-called the multiplex PCR reads through MiXCR, storing one row per CDR3 protein. The sample holds roughly 500,000 distinct CDR3 sequences; approximately 48% are singletons and the top ten take approximately 44%. Whole-study results and caveats: Blood also showed most of the thyroid clonotypes that were expanded above 0.001.

V and J are TRBV20-1 and TRBJ1-2; D is undetermined. The receptor was isolated from an adult woman with Graves' disease, either hyperthyroidism or ophthalmopathy (not recorded which). The specimen was peripheral blood or thyroid tissue (not recorded which). Here the CDR3 DNA reads TGCAGTGCTAGGTGGTTCCATACGTCGGAGGATGGCTACACCTTC. It specifies CSARWFHTSEDGYTF.